These T cell receptor beta chains were read from a single sample in a study of neurological immune-mediated disorders. TCRdb recomputed calls from the 5' RACE reads with MiXCR, one row per CDR3 protein. The table records 55,000 to 75,000 distinct CDR3 sequences, 5.2% of them present only once. The material sequenced was PBMCs. Every receptor here comes from a woman in her 30s with multiple sclerosis. Both conserved end residues are part of each CDR3. D genes are given only for firm matches. Rows give clone size only sometimes, using once, few, many, or a class for an expanded clone.

TRBV7-2	TRBJ1-5	NA	NA	CASSLSPGGQPQNF	TGTGCCAGCAGCCTCTCCCCGGGAGGTCAGCCCCAGAATTTT
TRBV4-1	TRBJ2-5	NA	many	CASSQGILETQYF	TGCGCCAGCAGCCAGGGCATTCTAGAGACCCAGTACTTC
TRBV2	TRBJ1-5	NA	medium-sized	CASSDAAWGEPQHF	TGTGCCAGCAGTGATGCAGCGTGGGGGGAGCCCCAGCATTTT
TRBV5-1	TRBJ2-1	NA	many	CASSPTLDRQRTYNEQFF	TGCGCCAGCAGCCCGACCTTGGATCGACAGCGGACCTACAATGAGCAGTTCTTC
TRBV27	TRBJ1-4	NA	many	CASRRTGEKLFF	TGTGCCAGCAGGAGAACGGGGGAAAAACTGTTTTTT
TRBV29-1	TRBJ1-2	NA	many	CSVEPGLKGGYTF	TGCAGCGTTGAACCAGGGCTTAAGGGCGGCTACACCTTC
TRBV12-3/TRBV12-4	TRBJ2-3	TRBD2	many	CASSEGLAGVTDTQYF	TGTGCCAGCAGTGAGGGACTAGCGGGGGTCACAGATACGCAGTATTTT
TRBV2	TRBJ1-6	TRBD1	NA	CASRIGGQGGSPLHF	TGTGCCAGCAGAATCGGTGGACAGGGTGGATCACCCCTACACTTT
TRBV29-1	TRBJ2-7	TRBD1	many	CSVEGQGTSGQYF	TGCAGCGTTGAGGGACAGGGAACGTCCGGGCAGTACTTC
TRBV6-1	TRBJ2-5	NA	few	CASSEYGSYETQYF	TGTGCCAGCAGTGAATACGGTAGCTACGAGACCCAGTACTTC
TRBV20-1	TRBJ2-1	TRBD2	many	CSARGTRNNEQFF	TGCAGTGCTAGGGGGACTAGAAACAATGAGCAGTTCTTC
TRBV10-2	TRBJ2-5	TRBD1	medium-sized	CASSAPDRGETQYF	TGCGCCAGCAGTGCCCCCGACAGGGGGGAGACCCAGTACTTC
TRBV3-1	TRBJ2-5	NA	many	CASSLTGLMETQYF	TGTGCCAGCAGCCTCACAGGGTTGATGGAGACCCAGTACTTC
TRBV5-6	TRBJ2-1	NA	many	CASSFSVNEQFF	TGTGCCAGCAGCTTTTCAGTCAATGAGCAGTTCTTC
TRBV20-1	TRBJ2-7	NA	NA	CSARDFRTTTYEQYF	TGCAGTGCTAGAGATTTCCGGACAACTACCTACGAGCAGTACTTC
TRBV10-3	TRBJ1-5	NA	few	CATLGRTDQPQHF	TGTGCCACCCTGGGACGTACTGATCAGCCCCAGCATTTT
TRBV5-1	TRBJ1-1	TRBD1	many	CASSLAWTGVSEAFF	TGCGCCAGCAGCTTGGCGTGGACAGGGGTTTCTGAAGCTTTCTTT
TRBV5-1	TRBJ1-2	TRBD1	many	CASSSDRGSDGYTF	TGCGCCAGCAGCTCGGACAGGGGTTCCGATGGCTACACCTTC
TRBV7-9	TRBJ2-7	NA	many	CASSLVGPSEQYF	TGTGCCAGCAGCTTAGTAGGACCCTCCGAGCAGTACTTC
TRBV12-3/TRBV12-4	TRBJ1-5	TRBD1	many	CASSSGTGSQPQHF	TGTGCCAGCAGTTCGGGGACAGGGAGTCAGCCCCAGCATTTT
TRBV14	TRBJ2-3	NA	few	CASSQDRGPTDTQYF	TGTGCCAGCAGCCAAGATCGGGGGCCCACAGATACGCAGTATTTT
TRBV27	TRBJ1-5	NA	NA	CASSGGGVNQPQNF	TGTGCCAGCAGCGGCGGGGGCGTCAATCAGCCCCAGAATTTT
TRBV20-1	TRBJ2-7	TRBD1	many	CSALRTDRADEQYF	TGCAGTGCTCTAAGGACGGACAGGGCGGACGAGCAGTACTTC
TRBV2	TRBJ1-2	NA	many	CASSEASSSYGYTF	TGTGCCAGCAGTGAAGCCTCCTCGTCTTATGGCTACACCTTC
TRBV7-9	TRBJ1-2	NA	NA	CASSLAGGAASYGYTF	TGTGCCAGCAGCTTAGCTGGAGGGGCTGCTAGCTATGGCTACACCTTC
TRBV4-1	TRBJ2-2	NA	many	CASTSQGGSGELFF	TGCGCCAGCACCTCACAAGGGGGGAGCGGGGAGCTGTTTTTT
TRBV29-1	TRBJ1-1	TRBD1	many	CSTTGGGNTEAFF	TGCAGTACCACAGGGGGGGGGAACACTGAAGCTTTCTTT
TRBV20-1	TRBJ1-2	NA	few	CSASNYGYTF	TGCAGTGCTAGCAACTACGGCTACACCTTC
TRBV7-9	TRBJ2-6	TRBD1	many	CASSVGVGTGGSGANVLTF	TGTGCCAGCAGCGTGGGAGTGGGGACAGGGGGCTCTGGGGCCAACGTCCTGACTTTC
TRBV6-1	TRBJ2-3	NA	NA	CASKDISSGTQYF	TGTGCCAGCAAGGACATTTCATCCGGTACGCAGTATTTT
TRBV6-6	TRBJ2-3	TRBD2	few	CASTLAGVTDTQYF	TGTGCCAGCACTCTAGCGGGGGTTACAGATACGCAGTATTTT
TRBV7-2	TRBJ2-1	TRBD2	many	CASRWIAGSYNEQFF	TGTGCCAGCAGATGGATAGCGGGGTCCTACAATGAGCAGTTCTTC
TRBV6-6	TRBJ2-2	NA	NA	CASSYAPGLLDANTGELFF	TGTGCCAGCAGTTACGCTCCGGGACTCCTCGATGCGAACACCGGGGAGCTGTTTTTT
TRBV30	TRBJ2-3	NA	many	CAWSGSGDTQYF	TGTGCCTGGAGTGGCTCGGGAGATACGCAGTATTTT
TRBV7-9	TRBJ1-2	NA	many	CASSLDGYGYTF	TGTGCCAGCAGCTTAGACGGGTATGGCTACACCTTC
TRBV15	TRBJ2-7	NA	many	CATSRDPGLGYEQYF	TGTGCCACCAGCAGAGATCCCGGGTTAGGCTACGAGCAGTACTTC
TRBV4-1	TRBJ1-4	NA	many	CASSQTQALTTNEKLFF	TGCGCCAGCAGCCAAACACAGGCTCTTACAACTAATGAAAAACTGTTTTTT
TRBV20-1	TRBJ1-3	NA	NA	CSARPRSDRSGKTIYF	TGCAGTGCTAGACCCCGTTCGGACAGATCTGGAAAAACCATATATTTT
TRBV10-3	TRBJ1-6	TRBD1	many	CAITGGSSPLHF	TGTGCCATCACAGGGGGCAGTTCACCCCTCCACTTT
TRBV7-9	TRBJ2-1	TRBD2	few	CASRSGGTLNEQFF	TGTGCCAGCAGGAGCGGGGGAACTTTGAATGAGCAGTTCTTC
TRBV5-1	TRBJ1-2	TRBD1	many	CASSATGDPNYGYTF	TGCGCCAGCAGCGCTACAGGGGACCCAAACTATGGCTACACCTTC
TRBV25-1	TRBJ1-1	NA	NA	CASSERLEGCTEAFF	TGTGCCAGCAGTGAGCGCCTCGAGGGTTGCACTGAAGCTTTCTTT
TRBV20-1	TRBJ2-2	NA	few	CSARDPGRRSTGELFF	TGCAGTGCTAGAGATCCCGGACGGCGTTCCACCGGGGAGCTGTTTTTT
TRBV15	TRBJ2-7	NA	many	CATSRDRGAHEQYF	TGTGCCACCAGCAGAGATAGAGGGGCTCACGAGCAGTACTTC
TRBV5-1	TRBJ1-2	TRBD1	few	CASRDTITGGVGYTF	TGCGCCAGCAGGGATACCATCACAGGGGGTGTGGGCTACACCTTC
TRBV7-2	TRBJ2-2	TRBD1	many	CASSTKPNYRDRGTGELFF	TGTGCCAGCAGCACTAAACCAAATTACCGGGACAGGGGCACCGGGGAGCTGTTTTTT
TRBV5-1	TRBJ2-7	NA	many	CASTQGGYEQYF	TGCGCCAGCACCCAGGGCGGTTACGAGCAGTACTTC
TRBV5-1	TRBJ1-1	NA	NA	CASSLATANTEAFF	TGCGCCAGCAGCTTGGCTACAGCCAACACTGAAGCTTTCTTT
TRBV27	TRBJ1-6	NA	few	CASSYLGNNSPLHF	TGTGCCAGCAGTTATCTGGGGAATAATTCACCCCTCCACTTT
TRBV6-5	TRBJ2-4	TRBD1	many	CASSSGTGGNIQYF	TGTGCCAGCAGTTCCGGGACAGGAGGAAACATTCAGTACTTC
TRBV4-2	TRBJ1-2	NA	many	CASSQDRAAYGYTF	TGTGCCAGCAGCCAAGATCGGGCGGCCTATGGCTACACCTTC
TRBV20-1	TRBJ1-1	NA	many	CSARALNTEAFF	TGCAGTGCTAGAGCTCTTAACACTGAAGCTTTCTTT
TRBV27	TRBJ2-2	TRBD1	many	CASSLGDRGRTGELFF	TGTGCCAGCAGTTTAGGGGACAGGGGGCGCACCGGGGAGCTGTTTTTT
TRBV28	TRBJ1-2	NA	many	CASSPQGGYTF	TGTGCCAGCAGTCCCCAGGGTGGCTACACCTTC
TRBV3-1	TRBJ2-5	NA	many	CASSQVIETQYF	TGTGCCAGCAGCCAAGTAATAGAGACCCAGTACTTC
TRBV28	TRBJ2-1	TRBD2	many	CASSLSGGAEQFF	TGTGCCAGCAGTTTAAGCGGGGGGGCCGAGCAGTTCTTC
TRBV20-1	TRBJ1-6	NA	many	CSAKPHHGRGSSYNSPLHF	TGCAGTGCTAAGCCCCACCACGGAAGGGGAAGCTCCTATAATTCACCCCTCCACTTT
TRBV20-1	TRBJ2-5	NA	NA	CSASDRGLGGETQYF	TGCAGTGCTTCGGACCGGGGGCTAGGCGGGGAGACCCAGTACTTC
TRBV7-9	TRBJ2-7	NA	many	CASSLNSYEQYF	TGTGCCAGCAGCTTAAACAGCTACGAGCAGTACTTC
TRBV20-1	TRBJ2-1	TRBD2	many	CSAPGLAVYEQFF	TGCAGTGCTCCGGGACTAGCGGTCTATGAGCAGTTCTTC